This entry lists 32 T cell receptor beta chains sequenced from one sample in a study of blood T cell repertoires in COVID-19. Using immunoSEQ multiplex PCR, the repertoire was profiled, and TCRdb retains in-frame clones only, with some absent. This table holds 120,000 to 150,000 clones, over 75% found once. Sequencing input: PBMCs or T cells enriched from blood (not recorded which). The receptor source for this set is a woman under 40 with acute COVID-19.

The rearrangement links TRBV27 to TRBJ2-1; tentative D call: TRBD2 (6 bases). The CDR3 consists of 15 residues. The ends were cut back, 4 bases at V and 5 bases at J, with 15 bases in the middle. Germline V gene sequence: CDR1 MNHEY, CDR2 SMNVEV (reference sequence). As DNA, the CDR3 is TGTGCCAGCAGTTCGGTCGGGACTGGGCACAATGAGCAGTTCTTC. Translating gives CASSSVGTGHNEQFF.

The chain recombines TRBV5-6 with TRBJ1-2; D possibly corresponds to TRBD1 (5 bases). The germline CDR1 and CDR2 sequences are SGHDT and YYEEEE. The CDR3 contains 13 residues. V lost 0 bases and J lost 2, with 5 bases in between. DNA of the CDR3: TGTGCCAGCAGCTTGGGGACAAACTATGGCTACACCTTC. Encoded protein: CASSLGTNYGYTF.

The chain carries TRBV5-6 and TRBJ1-2; D is unclear. V dropped 1 base and J dropped 8 bases, with 12 bases sitting between them. The CDR3 sequence is 13 residues long. Per germline, CDR1 SGHDT and CDR2 YYEEEE. The CDR3 spells CASSLNSPGGYTF. In nucleotides, the CDR3 is TGTGCCAGCAGCTTGAACAGTCCGGGAGGCTACACCTTC.

The chain is built from TRBV4-1 and TRBJ2-7, with D perhaps TRBD1 (6 bases). Trimming left V 1 base short and J 4 bases short, with 11 bases between. The length of the CDR3 is 14 residues. Germline V gives CDR1 MGHRA, CDR2 YSYEKL. The CDR3 region is CASSQVGHLYEQYF. DNA for the CDR3: TGCGCCAGCAGCCAAGTGGGACACCTGTACGAGCAGTACTTC.

V and J are TRBV5-1 and TRBJ1-6; 7 bases agree with TRBD1. Germline V gene data show CDR1 as SGHRS and CDR2 as YFSETQ. The CDR3 spans 15 residues. V was pared by 3 bases and J by 8 bases, with 8 bases of the junction left unmatched. In DNA form, the CDR3 reads TGCGCCAGCAGCTCTGACAGGGTTCAGGATTCACCCCTCCACTTT. Protein sequence: CASSSDRVQDSPLHF.

This sequence joins TRBV6-2 or TRBV6-3 and TRBJ1-1, with D hard to call. V lost 0 bases and J lost 0, with 11 bases in between. Germline loops: CDR1 MNHEY, CDR2 SVGEGT. The CDR3 totals 16 residues. The CDR3 DNA follows: TGTGCCAGCAGTTACTCGATCCGGGGAATGAACACTGAAGCTTTCTTT. It encodes CASSYSIRGMNTEAFF.

CDR3 protein: CASRLSGNRRNEQFF. The CDR3 region has the DNA TGTGCCAGCAGACTGAGCGGGAATCGGCGGAATGAGCAGTTCTTC. The rearrangement joins TRBV28 to TRBJ2-1; 7 nucleotides agree with TRBD2. Trimming took 6 bases from V and 7 from J; bases not matched to a gene: 12. Germline CDR1 MDHEN, CDR2 SYDVKM. This CDR3 has 15 amino acids.

The sample holds one count of this clone. The chain combines TRBV4-2 with TRBJ1-2, with D possibly matching TRBD1 (5 bases). The CDR3 extends over 14 amino acids. CDR1 LGHNA and CDR2 YNFKEQ come from the germline V gene. V lost 0 bases and J lost 4, with 9 bases in between. The CDR3 spells CASSQELQGYGYTF. As DNA, the CDR3 is TGTGCCAGCAGCCAAGAGTTGCAGGGCTATGGCTACACCTTC.

Written as DNA, the CDR3 is TGTGCCTGGAGTGATATCGGGGACGAGCAGTACTTC. This codes for CAWSDIGDEQYF. The rearrangement links TRBV30 to TRBJ2-7, with D possibly TRBD2 on 5 matching bases. The CDR3 is 12 residues long. From germline, CDR1 is GTSNPN and CDR2 SVGIG (reference sequence). Trimming left V 1 base short and J 5 bases short, with 9 bases between.

The chain links TRBV7-2 to TRBJ1-2, with TRBD1 matching 7 bases. Germline lookup yields CDR1 SGHTA and CDR2 FQGNSA. V was clipped by 5 bases and J by 4 bases; unmatched bases: 4. This CDR3 has 13 amino acids. For the CDR3, the DNA is TGTGCCAGCAGCACGGGACAGCTCTATGGCTACACCTTC. It specifies CASSTGQLYGYTF.

CDR3 residues: CASSDWGQGHQPQHF. In DNA form, the CDR3 reads TGTGCCAGCAGTGACTGGGGACAGGGTCATCAGCCCCAGCATTTT. The chain carries TRBV2 and TRBJ1-5; 9 nucleotides agree with TRBD1. This CDR3 is built from 15 residues. V gave up 3 bases and J gave up 5 bases; unmatched junction bases: 5. Germline CDR1 SNHLY, CDR2 FYNNEI. The whole variable domain, remainder taken from reference TRBV2 and TRBJ1-5, is EPEVTQTPSHQVTQMGQEVILRCVPISNHLYFYWYRQILGQKVEFLVSFYNNEISEKSEIFDDQFSVERPDGSNFTLKIRSTKLEDSAMYFCASSDWGQGHQPQHFGDGTRLSIL.

The V call is TRBV12-3 or TRBV12-4, the J call TRBJ1-1; D is uncertain. The V end lost 3 bases, the J end lost 6 bases, and 11 bases lay between the germline ends. CDR3 length: 13 residues. Here the CDR3 reads CASSFTGTPEAFF. The CDR3 region has the DNA TGTGCCAGCAGTTTCACGGGAACACCTGAAGCTTTCTTT.

The chain carries TRBV7-9 and TRBJ2-7; perhaps TRBD1 as D (6 bases). V lost 5 bases and J lost 2, with 7 bases in between. CDR3 size: 12 residues. CDR1 is SEHNR, CDR2 FQNEAQ, per germline (reference sequence). The DNA of the CDR3 is TGTGCCAGCAGCCGGGACACCTACGAGCAGTACTTC. Its translation is CASSRDTYEQYF.

This clone has only a few counts. J is TRBJ1-3 and V is TRBV28; 9 nucleotides match TRBD1. Germline V gene data show CDR1 as MDHEN and CDR2 as SYDVKM. The CDR3 totals 17 residues. The V and J ends lost 5 bases and 3 bases, in that order; junction bases with no gene match: 11. The CDR3 nucleotides are TGTGCCAGCAGTACTCCGGGACAGGGTACCTTTGGAAACACCATATATTTT. Encoded protein: CASSTPGQGTFGNTIYF.

The DNA for the CDR3 is TGTGCCAGCTCACCTCGTTTACAGGGGGTGTCTTTTGATAATTCACCCCTCCACTTT. Protein sequence: CASSPRLQGVSFDNSPLHF. This chain joins TRBV18 and TRBJ1-6; 8 bases agree with TRBD1. Germline trimming cut 3 bases from V and 5 bases from J; bases unmatched to any gene: 15. Germline assignment: CDR1 KGHSH and CDR2 LQKENI. The CDR3 has 19 amino acids.

The genes are TRBV28 and TRBJ1-4; a weak D match, TRBD1 (6 bases). V was shortened by 5 bases and J by 0 bases, with 10 bases between the two germline ends. Germline V gene lookup returns CDR1 MDHEN and CDR2 SYDVKM. CDR3 length: 15 amino acids. The CDR3 loop is CASSASGATNEKLFF. Here the CDR3 DNA reads TGTGCCAGCAGTGCCTCAGGGGCAACTAATGAAAAACTGTTTTTT.

This clone was seen a few times. This chain joins TRBV7-2 and TRBJ1-5, with D possibly matching TRBD1 (6 bases). In germline, CDR1 is SGHTA, CDR2 FQGNSA. V shed 5 bases and J shed 4 bases, with 21 bases lying between them. The CDR3 spans 17 residues. The CDR3 bases are TGTGCCAGCAGCCCCGGGGGGGGGCAGGGGAGGAATCAGCCCCAGCATTTT. This translates into CASSPGGGQGRNQPQHF. Drawing the rest from reference TRBV7-2 and TRBJ1-5, the complete variable domain is GAGVSQSPSNKVTEKGKDVELRCDPISGHTALYWYRQSLGQGLEFLIYFQGNSAPDKSGLPSDRFSAERTGGSVSTLTIQRTQQEDSAVYLCASSPGGGQGRNQPQHFGDGTRLSIL.

This clone was detected only once. The chain recombines TRBV5-1 with TRBJ2-5, with a possible D match to TRBD2 (5 bases). CDR3 length: 14 amino acids. V was clipped by 2 bases and J by 3 bases, with 11 bases between them. Per germline, CDR1 SGHRS and CDR2 YFSETQ. The CDR3 bases are TGCGCCAGCAGCTTTGGGAGCCTAGAAGAGACCCAGTACTTC. Translated, it gives CASSFGSLEETQYF.

The chain uses TRBV7-2 and TRBJ2-7, with D possibly being TRBD2 (6 bases). V lost 1 base and J 7 bases, leaving 14 bases between the germline ends. CDR3 length: 14 residues. From germline, CDR1 is SGHTA and CDR2 FQGNSA. The CDR3 DNA sequence: TGTGCCAGCAGCTTAGTCGGGAGCTGGAGTGAGCAGTACTTC. Residues: CASSLVGSWSEQYF.

The rearrangement links TRBV7-2 to TRBJ1-5; D gene ambiguous. V lost 1 base to trimming and J lost 3 bases, with 10 bases between them. This CDR3 spans 15 amino acids. Germline CDR1 reads SGHTA; CDR2 reads FQGNSA. Written as DNA, the CDR3 is TGTGCCAGCAGCTTAGATTCCGGGAACAATCAGCCCCAGCATTTT. Amino acids: CASSLDSGNNQPQHF.

The J gene is TRBJ1-1, the V gene TRBV19; TRBD1 aligns across 11 bases. Germline CDR1 and CDR2: LNHDA and SQIVND (reference sequence). V was clipped by 5 bases and J by 0 bases; unmatched bases: 5. The CDR3 totals 16 residues. The CDR3 nucleotides are TGTGCCAGTAGTCCGGGACAGGGGGAACTGAACACTGAAGCTTTCTTT. Its translation is CASSPGQGELNTEAFF.

The chain recombines TRBV24-1 with TRBJ2-1; 8 nucleotides line up with TRBD2. J gave up 4 bases and V 7 bases, and 11 bases lay outside the gene matches. From germline, CDR1 is KGHDR and CDR2 SFDVKD. CDR3 length: 16 residues. CDR3 DNA sequence: TGTGCCACCAGCCGGCGTGGTAGCGGGACGTACAATGAGCAGTTCTTC. It is translated as CATSRRGSGTYNEQFF.

CDR3 bases: TGTGCCAGCAGCTCAACCGGGAGGGGGGATGAGCAGTTCTTC. This translates into CASSSTGRGDEQFF. The chain joins TRBV7-2 to TRBJ2-1; 8 positions match TRBD2. In germline, CDR1 is SGHTA, CDR2 FQGNSA. This CDR3 spans 14 amino acids. Losses at the gene ends were 4 bases for V and 8 bases for J; bases not matched to a gene: 7.

This chain uses TRBV6-6 with TRBJ2-7; D is perhaps TRBD1 (6 bases). This CDR3 has 13 amino acids. V shed 2 bases and J shed 7 bases, with 12 bases lying between them. In germline, CDR1 is MNHNY, CDR2 SVGAGI (reference sequence). CDR3 sequence reads: CASSYAGAGEQYF. The CDR3 DNA follows: TGTGCCAGCAGTTACGCAGGGGCCGGGGAGCAGTACTTC.

The chain is built from TRBV7-8 and TRBJ1-5, with D perhaps matching TRBD1 (5 bases). Germline V lookup: CDR1 SGHVS, CDR2 FQNEAQ. This CDR3 is built from 14 residues. V lost 5 bases to trimming and J lost 5 bases, with 13 bases between them. As DNA, the CDR3 is TGTGCCAGCAGCAGTAACGGCAGGGATCAGCCCCAGCATTTT. Translated, it gives CASSSNGRDQPQHF. Supplemented by reference TRBV7-8 and TRBJ1-5, the full variable domain reads GAGVSQSPRYKVAKRGQDVALRCDPISGHVSLFWYQQALGQGPEFLTYFQNEAQLDKSGLPSDRFFAERPEGSVSTLKIQRTQQEDSAVYLCASSSNGRDQPQHFGDGTRLSIL.

The chain carries TRBV4-3 and TRBJ2-7; 12 bases are shared with TRBD2. Germline values: CDR1 LGHNA, CDR2 YSLEER. This CDR3 region has 15 residues. The ends lost 0 bases at V and 6 bases at J; junction bases unmatched: 3. The CDR3 bases are TGCGCCAGCAGCCAAGAAGTGACTAGCGGGAGCGAGCAGTACTTC. Its protein product is CASSQEVTSGSEQYF.

The V gene is TRBV7-2, the J gene TRBJ2-7; 8 bases are shared with TRBD2. CDR3 size: 14 residues. CDR1 is SGHTA, CDR2 FQGNSA, per germline. Trimming removed 2 bases from V and 2 bases from J; junction bases left unmatched: 2. CDR3 DNA sequence: TGTGCCAGCAGCTTAAGCGGGGGAACCTACGAGCAGTACTTC. It is translated as CASSLSGGTYEQYF. Based on the CDR3 plus reference TRBV7-2 and TRBJ2-7, the full variable domain is GAGVSQSPSNKVTEKGKDVELRCDPISGHTALYWYRQSLGQGLEFLIYFQGNSAPDKSGLPSDRFSAERTGGSVSTLTIQRTQQEDSAVYLCASSLSGGTYEQYFGPGTRLTVT.

This clone was counted only a few times. The V and J genes are TRBV27 and TRBJ1-5; perhaps TRBD1 as D (5 bases). Germline assignment: CDR1 MNHEY and CDR2 SMNVEV (reference sequence). The CDR3 sequence is 12 residues long. Trimming removed 3 bases at V and 9 bases at J, with 9 bases between. CDR3 protein: CASSFGGWPQHF. The DNA for the CDR3 is TGTGCCAGCAGTTTCGGGGGATGGCCCCAGCATTTT.

This clone was recorded a few times. The chain employs TRBV11-2 and TRBJ2-1, with 10 bases that match TRBD1. Germline-derived CDR1 and CDR2 are SGHAT and FQNNGV. J was trimmed by 9 bases and V by 1 base; bases with no gene match: 9. This CDR3 has 16 residues. For the CDR3, the DNA is TGTGCCAGCAGCTTAGTCCCCGGGACAGGGGTCGCTGAGCAGTTCTTC. Protein product: CASSLVPGTGVAEQFF.

This clone was detected once. The chain recombines TRBV7-3 with TRBJ2-2; TRBD1 might be the D (6 bases). Between the trimmed V and J ends, which lost 5 bases and 5 bases, there was a span of 9 bases. The germline gives CDR1 SGHTA, CDR2 FQGTGA. The CDR3 length is 13 residues. CDR3 in amino acids: CASSPRGTGELFF. The CDR3 coding sequence is TGTGCCAGCAGCCCCAGGGGTACCGGGGAGCTGTTTTTT.

The chain joins TRBV4-2 to TRBJ1-2, with D perhaps matching TRBD1 (5 bases). Trimming cost V 1 base and J 4 bases, with 19 bases left between them. The CDR3 runs to 17 residues. The V gene's germline CDR1 is LGHNA and CDR2 YNFKEQ. The CDR3 is CASSQGGVGSGPYGYTF. The CDR3 DNA sequence: TGTGCCAGCAGCCAAGGGGGGGTCGGGTCGGGACCCTATGGCTACACCTTC.

The chain is built from TRBV28 and TRBJ1-1, with TRBD1 as a possible D gene (5 bases). Looked up from germline, CDR1 is MDHEN and CDR2 is SYDVKM. This CDR3 is 14 amino acids long. Trimming pared 6 bases from V and 5 bases from J, leaving 16 bases between. In nucleotides, the CDR3 is TGTGCCAGCAGACCCAACTTCCAGGGAACTGAAGCTTTCTTT. This encodes CASRPNFQGTEAFF.